The 22 T cell receptor beta chains listed next were all sequenced from one sample in a study of shared clonotypes between healthy human individuals. Clones were sequenced by immunoSEQ multiplex PCR, and TCRdb holds only the in-frame ones, with some missing. Counted here are about 2.4 million clones, 90% to 95% occurring once; the ten biggest clones make up 0.36%. Material: naive CD4+ T cells from PBMCs. The sample's subset: CD45RA+ positively selected. Receptors were obtained from a young man in good health. Some clones in this sample may be carry-over from other donors' samples.

The chain links TRBV5-4 to TRBJ2-7; 10 bases are a match to TRBD2. The length of the CDR3 is 15 residues. Germline loops: CDR1 SGHNT, CDR2 YYREEE (reference sequence). J was trimmed by 3 bases and V by 1 base; bases with no gene match: 4. Here the CDR3 reads CASSLTSGISYEQYF. The CDR3 nucleotides read TGTGCCAGCAGCTTGACTAGCGGGATTAGCTACGAGCAGTACTTC.

The chain links TRBV10-3 to TRBJ2-1; TRBD1 might be the D (6 bases). Germline-derived CDR1 and CDR2 are ENHRY and SYGVKD. Trimming removed 3 bases at V and 1 base at J, with 10 bases between. There are 15 residues in the CDR3. CDR3 sequence (DNA): TGTGCCATCAGTGATCAGAGGGGGTCCTACAATGAGCAGTTCTTC. Protein product: CAISDQRGSYNEQFF.

The chain links TRBV7-3 to TRBJ2-4; D ambiguous. The length of the CDR3 is 15 residues. Germline V CDR1 and CDR2: SGHTA, FQGTGA. Deletions cut 1 base from V and 9 bases from J, with 16 bases between. This CDR3 is CASSLSSGPGSIQYF. The CDR3 DNA is TGTGCCAGCAGCTTAAGCAGTGGGCCGGGTTCCATTCAGTACTTC.

The gene calls are TRBV11-2 and TRBJ2-1; D is possibly TRBD1 (6 bases). Trimming left V 5 bases short and J 7 bases short, with 21 bases between. Germline assignment: CDR1 SGHAT and CDR2 FQNNGV. The CDR3 has 16 residues. CDR3 region: CASSRVRGPRVNEQFF. CDR3 nucleotides: TGTGCCAGCAGCCGAGTCAGGGGTCCCCGGGTGAATGAGCAGTTCTTC.

The chain combines TRBV18 with TRBJ1-2, with TRBD1 as a possible D gene (5 bases). The V end lost 6 bases, the J end lost 5 bases, and 16 bases lay between the germline ends. Germline CDR1 is KGHSH and CDR2 is LQKENI. The CDR3 extends over 14 amino acids. The CDR3, as DNA: TGTGCCAGCTCCCCTCTAGACAGCACGTATGGCTACACCTTC. Encoded protein: CASSPLDSTYGYTF.

The chain uses TRBV29-1 and TRBJ2-5; 7 bases agree with TRBD1. V lost 7 bases to trimming and J lost 1 base; unmatched junction nucleotides: 6. Germline lookup yields CDR1 SQVTM and CDR2 ANQGSEA. The CDR3 runs to 13 residues. The CDR3 is CSASGQTQETQYF. In DNA, the CDR3 is TGCAGCGCTTCGGGACAGACCCAAGAGACCCAGTACTTC.

The chain has TRBV28 and TRBJ1-2, with TRBD1 as a possible D gene (6 bases). Germline lookup yields CDR1 MDHEN and CDR2 SYDVKM. The V end was cut by 8 bases, the J end by 2 bases, with 15 bases between. This CDR3 has 14 amino acids. DNA for the CDR3: TGTGCCAGCCTACGTTGGGGGGGCAACTATGGCTACACCTTC. This encodes CASLRWGGNYGYTF.

The rearrangement joins TRBV2 to TRBJ2-2, with D unresolved. V was clipped by 6 bases and J by 6 bases, with 8 bases between them. Germline V gene data show CDR1 as SNHLY and CDR2 as FYNNEI. The CDR3 totals 12 residues. CDR3 region: CASRQQPGELFF. DNA for the CDR3: TGTGCCAGCAGGCAACAGCCCGGGGAGCTGTTTTTT.

This chain connects TRBV12-1 to TRBJ2-7; the D segment call TRBD2 is taken from the table without a DNA check. TRBV12-1 is marked as a pseudogene. There are 17 residues in the CDR3. The CDR3 DNA sequence: TGTGCCAGCAGCTTTATCCAGTGCGCGGCGGGGTACTACGAGCAGTACTTC. Amino acid sequence: CASSFIQCAAGYYEQYF.

J is TRBJ1-3 and V is TRBV30, with 8 bases lining up with TRBD1. The CDR3 runs to 14 residues. V trimming: 2 bases; J trimming: 4 bases; junction bases outside the gene matches: 4. Germline CDR1 GTSNPN, CDR2 SVGIG (reference sequence). For the CDR3, the DNA is TGTGCCTGGAGTACGGGACAGGCCGGAAACACCATATATTTT. Residues: CAWSTGQAGNTIYF.

The chain uses TRBV27 and TRBJ2-5, with 8 bases matching TRBD1. V was pared by 4 bases and J by 0 bases, with 16 bases of the junction left unmatched. Germline V gene lookup returns CDR1 MNHEY and CDR2 SMNVEV (reference sequence). This CDR3 comprises 19 residues. The CDR3 nucleotides read TGTGCCAGCAGTTCTCCAACAATAAGACAGGGGACATACCAAGAGACCCAGTACTTC. It encodes CASSSPTIRQGTYQETQYF.

The CDR3 bases are TGTGCCAGCAGCTGGGGTAGGAATACGCAGTATTTT. Translated, it gives CASSWGRNTQYF. The chain joins TRBV13 to TRBJ2-3; D is unclear. The CDR3 covers 12 residues. Germline V gives CDR1 PRHDT, CDR2 FYEKMQ (reference sequence). Trimming removed 4 bases from V and 7 bases from J, with 9 bases in between.

This sequence joins TRBV5-1 and TRBJ1-2; D may be TRBD1 (5 bases). The V end lost 0 bases, the J end lost 3 bases, and 9 bases lay between the germline ends. CDR1 SGHRS and CDR2 YFSETQ come from the germline V gene. This CDR3 region has 14 residues. For the CDR3, the DNA is TGCGCCAGCAGCTTGGAGGGGTACGACTATGGCTACACCTTC. Residues: CASSLEGYDYGYTF. The variable domain in full, completed from reference TRBV5-1 and TRBJ1-2, reads KAGVTQTPRYLIKTRGQQVTLSCSPISGHRSVSWYQQTPGQGLQFLFEYFSETQRNKGNFPGRFSGRQFSNSRSEMNVSTLELGDSALYLCASSLEGYDYGYTFGSGTRLTVV.

V and J are TRBV4-2 and TRBJ2-3; 10 bases match TRBD2. CDR3 size: 20 residues. Germline CDR1 reads LGHNA; CDR2 reads YNFKEQ. V shed 0 bases, J shed 1 base, and the junction held 13 bases outside the gene matches. The CDR3 loop reads CASSQERDSGSGRGTDTQYF. The CDR3 bases are TGTGCCAGCAGCCAAGAGAGAGATAGCGGGAGCGGGAGGGGCACAGATACGCAGTATTTT.

Notes on this clone: This specimen includes other DNA sequences encoding the same CDR3. The chain carries TRBV7-3 and TRBJ2-1; D gene uncertain. Germline V CDR1 and CDR2: SGHTA, FQGTGA. The CDR3 totals 15 residues. V was trimmed by 5 bases and J by 0 bases, leaving 11 bases between them. CDR3 bases: TGTGCCAGCAGCCTGGACCGAAGCTCCTACAATGAGCAGTTCTTC. Its protein product is CASSLDRSSYNEQFF. The full variable domain, completed using reference TRBV7-3 and TRBJ2-1, is GAGVSQTPSNKVTEKGKYVELRCDPISGHTALYWYRQSLGQGPEFLIYFQGTGAADDSGLPNDRFFAVRPEGSVSTLKIQRTERGDSAVYLCASSLDRSSYNEQFFGPGTRLTVL.

This clone was seen a single time. The chain carries TRBV27 and TRBJ2-3; D may be TRBD2 (6 bases). The CDR3 length is 11 residues. Trimming took 5 bases from V and 15 from J, leaving 15 bases between them. Germline-derived CDR1 and CDR2 are MNHEY and SMNVEV (reference sequence). The CDR3 loop is CASSIPGTHYF. In nucleotides, the CDR3 is TGTGCCAGCAGTATACCCGGGACTCACTATTTT.

J is TRBJ1-1 and V is TRBV28; D is uncertain. Germline assignment: CDR1 MDHEN and CDR2 SYDVKM. CDR3 size: 14 residues. The V and J ends lost 5 bases and 1 base respectively, with 11 bases between them. The CDR3 DNA reads as TGTGCCAGCAGTCCCGCCCCCGGGAACACTGAAGCTTTCTTT. Translated, it gives CASSPAPGNTEAFF.

The rearrangement uses TRBV27 and TRBJ1-4; tentative D call: TRBD1 (5 bases). CDR1 and CDR2 (germline): MNHEY, SMNVEV (reference sequence). The CDR3 spans 15 residues. V was trimmed by 0 bases and J by 4 bases, leaving 9 bases between them. The DNA for the CDR3 is TGTGCCAGCAGTTTATCGTGGCAGGGTAATGAAAAACTGTTTTTT. It codes for CASSLSWQGNEKLFF.

The chain joins TRBV30 to TRBJ2-7; TRBD1 matches at 8 bases. The V gene end was trimmed by 0 bases and the J gene end by 3 bases; junction bases not matched to a gene: 7. Germline CDR1 GTSNPN, CDR2 SVGIG (reference sequence). This CDR3 is built from 15 residues. CDR3 nucleotide sequence: TGTGCCTGGAGTGTACTCAGGGGGCGAGGCTACGAGCAGTACTTC. Translating it yields CAWSVLRGRGYEQYF.

The CDR3 protein is CASSMGPGQGAYGYTF. CDR3 DNA: TGTGCCAGTAGTATGGGCCCGGGACAGGGGGCCTATGGCTACACCTTC. V usage is TRBV19 and J usage is TRBJ1-2; 12 bases align to TRBD1. Germline V gives CDR1 LNHDA, CDR2 SQIVND (reference sequence). This CDR3 is built from 16 residues. V gave up 3 bases and J gave up 4 bases; unmatched junction bases: 6.

The CDR3 DNA is TGTGCCAGCAGCCGCGGACAGGCAGAGGGTGGCTACACCTTC. It specifies CASSRGQAEGGYTF. The chain uses TRBV7-9 and TRBJ1-2; 7 bases are a match to TRBD1. The germline V gene has CDR1 SEHNR and CDR2 FQNEAQ (reference sequence). This CDR3 has 14 amino acids. V shed 5 bases and J 7 bases; nucleotides not matched to a gene: 10. Filled out from reference TRBV7-9 and TRBJ1-2, the complete variable domain reads DTGVSQNPRHKITKRGQNVTFRCDPISEHNRLYWYRQTLGQGPEFLTYFQNEAQLEKSRLLSDRFSAERPKGSFSTLEIQRTEQGDSAMYLCASSRGQAEGGYTFGSGTRLTVV.

This chain uses TRBV9 with TRBJ1-3; a weak D match, TRBD1 (5 bases). The CDR3 length is 15 residues. Germline CDR1 is SGDLS and CDR2 is YYNGEE. Trimming shortened V by 0 bases and J by 2 bases, and 9 bases separated the two germline ends. The CDR3 reads CASSVDWGTGNTIYF. In DNA form, the CDR3 reads TGTGCCAGCAGCGTAGATTGGGGCACTGGAAACACCATATATTTT.